This T cell receptor beta chain was recorded in a study of T cells after somatic rescue of genetic block. J was trimmed by 6 bases and V by 3 bases; bases with no gene match: 6. The CDR3 is 14 amino acids. In germline, CDR1 is MNHEY, CDR2 SMNVEV (reference sequence). The assay was immunoSEQ multiplex PCR, and TCRdb's table has in-frame clones only and misses some. In the table there are more than 10,000 clones, roughly 73% of which are singletons. This sequence originates from a boy aged 5-17 years. This sequence joins TRBV27 and TRBJ2-7; 9 positions match TRBD2. The sample consisted of peripheral blood mononuclear cells (PBMCs). Here the CDR3 reads CASSLAGGPSEQYF. The CDR3 coding sequence is TGTGCCAGCAGTTTGGCGGGGGGGCCCAGCGAGCAGTACTTC.